Below, 23 T cell receptor beta chains from the same sample are listed, as sequenced in a study of CD8 T cells in Susac syndrome. Random hexamers were used to reverse transcribe an amount of 0.5 to 1 ug RNA. TCRdb recomputed calls from the immunoSEQ multiplex PCR reads with MiXCR, one row per CDR3 protein. This repertoire shows about 440,000 distinct CDR3 sequences, about 85% found once; its top ten account for 0.09% to 0.15%. Sequenced input: CD8+ T cells from PBMCs. These receptors came from a human donor with multiple sclerosis.

CDR3 region: CASDSPWEQYF. In DNA form, the CDR3 reads TGTGCCAGCGACTCGCCCTGGGAGCAGTACTTC. This sequence joins TRBV11-2 and TRBJ2-7; no clear D. Germline CDR1 reads SGHAT; CDR2 reads FQNNGV. This CDR3 is 11 amino acids long. V lost 8 bases, J lost 7 bases, and 12 bases lay in between.

In its sample, this clonotype was seen a few times. V usage is TRBV4-2 and J usage is TRBJ2-7, with D perhaps matching TRBD2 (5 bases). V dropped 1 base and J dropped 3 bases, with 7 bases sitting between them. This CDR3 spans 13 amino acids. The V gene's germline CDR1 is LGHNA and CDR2 YNFKEQ. The CDR3 sequence is CASSQAGNYEQYF. The CDR3 region has the DNA TGTGCCAGCAGCCAAGCCGGGAACTACGAGCAGTACTTC.

The genes are TRBV29-1 and TRBJ2-1; no clear D. Germline CDR1 and CDR2: SQVTM and ANQGSEA. The V end was cut by 4 bases, the J end by 5 bases, with 6 bases between. The CDR3 contains 11 residues. CDR3 nucleotide sequence: TGCAGCGTTGCGGCTAACAATGAGCAGTTCTTC. Protein sequence: CSVAANNEQFF.

The rearrangement links TRBV29-1 to TRBJ2-1, with TRBD1 as a possible D gene (6 bases). The CDR3 loop spans 14 amino acids. V was clipped by 1 base and J by 4 bases, with 11 bases between them. Germline V lookup: CDR1 SQVTM, CDR2 ANQGSEA. CDR3 in amino acids: CSVEGDTLYNEQFF. CDR3 sequence (DNA): TGCAGCGTTGAAGGGGACACACTTTACAATGAGCAGTTCTTC.

The chain joins TRBV28 to TRBJ2-3; D is tentatively TRBD1 or TRBD2 (5 bases each). Per the germline V gene, CDR1 is MDHEN and CDR2 is SYDVKM. The CDR3 is 13 residues long. V was shortened by 8 bases and J by 5 bases, with 14 bases between the two germline ends. The CDR3 loop reads CASAWGSKDTQYF. The CDR3 bases are TGTGCCAGCGCTTGGGGGTCAAAAGATACGCAGTATTTT.

The CDR3 sequence is CASSLLFETSGMAYNEQFF. DNA of the CDR3: TGTGCCAGCAGCTTGCTTTTTGAGACTAGCGGGATGGCCTACAATGAGCAGTTCTTC. The chain combines TRBV5-4 with TRBJ2-1; 11 bases align to TRBD2. With V trimmed by 1 base and J by 2 bases, 11 bases remained unmatched. This CDR3 is built from 19 residues. CDR1 and CDR2 (germline): SGHNT, YYREEE (reference sequence).

This clonotype has a single count. J is TRBJ2-7 and V is TRBV2; D gene uncertain. Germline V gene data show CDR1 as SNHLY and CDR2 as FYNNEI. This CDR3 region has 14 residues. The germline V and J ends were trimmed by 3 bases and 2 bases, with 11 bases remaining between them. CDR3 region: CASSDLQAAYEQYF. CDR3 in DNA: TGTGCCAGCAGTGACCTCCAGGCAGCCTACGAGCAGTACTTC. Looking up the rest from reference TRBV2 and TRBJ2-7 gives the full variable domain: EPEVTQTPSHQVTQMGQEVILRCVPISNHLYFYWYRQILGQKVEFLVSFYNNEISEKSEIFDDQFSVERPDGSNFTLKIRSTKLEDSAMYFCASSDLQAAYEQYFGPGTRLTVT.

The chain is built from TRBV7-6 and TRBJ2-2; TRBD1 is a possible D gene (6 bases). Trimming took 5 bases from V and 3 from J, leaving 10 bases between them. The CDR3 consists of 14 residues. Looked up from germline, CDR1 is SGHVS and CDR2 is FNYEAQ. The CDR3 sequence is CASSPGHHTGELFF. The CDR3 DNA reads as TGTGCCAGCAGCCCGGGACACCACACCGGGGAGCTGTTTTTT.

CDR3 nucleotide sequence: TGTGCCAGCAGCTTGAGCGGGGGGGGTCCCGATACGCAGTATTTT. Amino acid sequence: CASSLSGGGPDTQYF. The V and J genes are TRBV7-2 and TRBJ2-3; 10 bases align to TRBD2. Germline CDR1 reads SGHTA; CDR2 reads FQGNSA. The CDR3 is 15 residues long. Unmatched junction bases numbered 6, after V lost 3 bases and J lost 6 bases.

The rearrangement uses TRBV6-1 and TRBJ1-2; weak D call: TRBD1 (6 bases). The CDR3 contains 17 residues. Trimming removed 0 bases from V and 4 bases from J, with 18 bases in between. The germline CDR1 and CDR2 sequences are MNHNS and SASEGT. DNA of the CDR3: TGTGCCAGCAGTGAAGCCCTTGCGGGAGGGACACGCTATGGCTACACCTTC. Translating it yields CASSEALAGGTRYGYTF.

The chain is built from TRBV4-1 and TRBJ2-5, with D perhaps matching TRBD2 (5 bases). Germline V gene lookup returns CDR1 MGHRA and CDR2 YSYEKL. This CDR3 contains 13 residues. Trimming removed 1 base from V and 7 bases from J, with 10 bases in between. The CDR3 nucleotides are TGCGCCAGCAGCCAAGTTTGGGAGTGGACCCAGTACTTC. It translates to CASSQVWEWTQYF.

J is TRBJ2-7 and V is TRBV18; 11 bases map to TRBD1. V was clipped by 3 bases and J by 3 bases; unmatched bases: 4. The V gene's germline CDR1 is KGHSH and CDR2 LQKENI. The CDR3 extends over 15 amino acids. In DNA, the CDR3 is TGTGCCAGCTCACCCTGGGACAGGGGGTACTACGAGCAGTACTTC. Its protein is CASSPWDRGYYEQYF.

The chain has TRBV20-1 and TRBJ2-7; no clear D. CDR1 and CDR2 (germline): DFQATT, SNEGSKA (reference sequence). V dropped 0 bases and J dropped 2 bases, with 8 bases sitting between them. This CDR3 spans 13 amino acids. CDR3 nucleotide sequence: TGCAGTGCTAGAGATGGCAGAACCTACGAGCAGTACTTC. As protein: CSARDGRTYEQYF.

The chain couples TRBV30 to TRBJ1-4; tentative D call: TRBD1 (6 bases). The CDR3 contains 13 residues. V was cut by 4 bases and J by 4 bases, with 10 bases left in between. The germline CDR1 and CDR2 sequences are GTSNPN and SVGIG (reference sequence). The CDR3 protein is CAWKTGYNEKLFF. Written as DNA, the CDR3 is TGTGCCTGGAAAACAGGGTATAATGAAAAACTGTTTTTT.

This chain uses TRBV7-9 with TRBJ1-2; D possibly corresponds to TRBD1 (5 bases). Germline V CDR1 and CDR2: SEHNR, FQNEAQ (reference sequence). This CDR3 is built from 15 residues. With 1 base removed from V and 3 bases from J, the gap between germline ends came to 12 bases. CDR3: CASSLGAGKYYGYTF. DNA for the CDR3: TGTGCCAGCAGCTTAGGGGCAGGGAAGTACTATGGCTACACCTTC.

In this sample, this clonotype turned up once. The rearrangement uses TRBV27 and TRBJ1-1, with D possibly matching TRBD1 (5 bases). V lost 2 bases to trimming and J lost 7 bases, with 11 bases between them. Germline CDR1 is MNHEY and CDR2 is SMNVEV (reference sequence). The CDR3 is 13 amino acids. CDR3 in DNA: TGTGCCAGCAGTTTAAGCAGGGTTGTTGAAGCTTTCTTT. This encodes CASSLSRVVEAFF.

This sequence joins TRBV29-1 and TRBJ1-1; D gene ambiguous. This CDR3 spans 9 amino acids. V lost 7 bases and J lost 4, with 4 bases in between. Germline loops: CDR1 SQVTM, CDR2 ANQGSEA. The CDR3 loop reads CSDGTEAFF. CDR3 nucleotide sequence: TGCAGCGACGGCACTGAAGCTTTCTTT.

Only a few counts were recorded for this clonotype. The J gene is TRBJ2-4, the V gene TRBV6-5; D tentatively reads TRBD1 or TRBD2 (5 bases each). Germline V gene data show CDR1 as MNHEY and CDR2 as SVGAGI. V shed 0 bases and J shed 7 bases, with 16 bases lying between them. This CDR3 has 16 amino acids. CDR3 sequence reads: CASSYSRMGELNIQYF. The DNA for the CDR3 is TGTGCCAGCAGTTACTCACGTATGGGGGAATTGAACATTCAGTACTTC.

The chain combines TRBV9 with TRBJ2-2, with 9 bases matching TRBD2. The CDR3 length is 19 residues. Germline assignment: CDR1 SGDLS and CDR2 YYNGEE. Unmatched junction bases numbered 16, after V lost 3 bases and J lost 4 bases. CDR3 protein: CASSAPNPLAGEVTGELFF. The CDR3 nucleotides read TGTGCCAGCAGCGCTCCCAACCCCTTAGCGGGAGAGGTCACCGGGGAGCTGTTTTTT.

The rearrangement joins TRBV11-2 to TRBJ1-1; D gene uncertain. This CDR3 has 16 amino acids. Germline lookup yields CDR1 SGHAT and CDR2 FQNNGV. The germline V and J ends were trimmed by 5 bases and 1 base, with 17 bases remaining between them. CDR3 coding DNA: TGTGCCAGCAGCCTTTGGGTGCAGGAGAAGAACACTGAAGCTTTCTTT. Its translation is CASSLWVQEKNTEAFF. Full variable domain (missing parts from reference TRBV11-2 and TRBJ1-1): EAGVAQSPRYKIIEKRQSVAFWCNPISGHATLYWYQQILGQGPKLLIQFQNNGVVDDSQLPKDRFSAERLKGVDSTLKIQPAKLEDSAVYLCASSLWVQEKNTEAFFGQGTRLTVV.

DNA for the CDR3: TGTGCCTGGATCTCAGGAACCTACAATGAGCAGTTCTTC. The encoded protein is CAWISGTYNEQFF. This chain connects TRBV30 to TRBJ2-1, with no clear D. The CDR3 contains 13 residues. Trimming left V 4 bases short and J 2 bases short, with 9 bases between. Germline-derived CDR1 and CDR2 are GTSNPN and SVGIG (reference sequence).

This clonotype was detected a few times. DNA of the CDR3: TGTGCCAGCAGGGGTTTAGCCAAAAACATTCAGTACTTC. Its protein product is CASRGLAKNIQYF. The rearrangement links TRBV27 to TRBJ2-4, with D unresolved. The CDR3 is 13 amino acids. Germline V CDR1 and CDR2: MNHEY, SMNVEV (reference sequence). With 6 bases removed from V and 0 bases from J, the gap between germline ends came to 6 bases.

V gene TRBV3-1 combines with J gene TRBJ1-1; TRBD1 is a possible D gene (5 bases). CDR1 and CDR2 from the germline V gene are LGHDT and YNNKEL (reference sequence). CDR3 length: 13 residues. The V and J ends lost 1 base and 4 bases respectively, with 7 bases between them. This CDR3 reads CASSQVGVTEAFF. CDR3 in DNA: TGTGCCAGCAGCCAAGTGGGGGTCACTGAAGCTTTCTTT.